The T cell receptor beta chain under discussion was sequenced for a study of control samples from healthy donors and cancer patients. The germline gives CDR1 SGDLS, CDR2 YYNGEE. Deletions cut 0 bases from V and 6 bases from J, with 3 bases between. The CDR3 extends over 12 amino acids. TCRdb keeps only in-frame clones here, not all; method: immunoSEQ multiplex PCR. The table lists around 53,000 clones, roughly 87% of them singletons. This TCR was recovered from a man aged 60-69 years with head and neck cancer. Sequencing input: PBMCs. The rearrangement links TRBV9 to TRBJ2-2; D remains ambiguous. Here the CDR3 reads CASSVVPGELFF. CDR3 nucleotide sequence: TGTGCCAGCAGCGTAGTACCCGGGGAGCTGTTTTTT.